This T cell receptor beta chain derives from a study of blood T cell repertoires in COVID-19. On the study more broadly: Samples taken during acute and convalescent COVID-19 were collected in the United States, Italy and Spain. T cells, B-cell-depleted T cells, or PBMCs supplied cDNA or gDNA.

This CDR3 comprises 14 residues. CDR1 MNHEY and CDR2 SMNVEV come from the germline V gene (reference sequence). The V end lost 0 bases, the J end lost 0 bases, and 5 bases lay between the germline ends. Authors' data handling: Quantification of nucleated cells was approximated via reference gene primer amplification. The assay was immunoSEQ multiplex PCR, and TCRdb's table has in-frame clones only and misses some. Clonal size and the V and J genes are those of that table, whereas D and trimming came from the DNA. This table holds about 230,000 clones, 86% found once. Two consecutive negative NP/OP PCR tests, clearance, or resolved symptoms defined Cohort 3 recovery.

The chain is built from TRBV27 and TRBJ1-2; tentative D call: TRBD1 (5 bases). The TCR sequence derives from a young man who had recovered from COVID-19. Sequencing input: PBMCs or T cells enriched from blood (not recorded which). CDR3 residues: CASSLSRANYGYTF. In nucleotides, the CDR3 is TGTGCCAGCAGTTTATCCAGGGCTAACTATGGCTACACCTTC.